This T cell receptor (beta chain) was recovered during a study of blood T cell repertoires in COVID-19. TCRdb keeps only in-frame clones here, not all; method: immunoSEQ multiplex PCR. The sample yields over 50,000 clones, roughly 72% seen once. Germline CDR1 MNHEY, CDR2 SVGAGI. This CDR3 spans 13 amino acids. The V end was cut by 6 bases, the J end by 1 base, with 9 bases between. Patients at the Seattle site were enrolled during active infection and followed longitudinally. The rearrangement links TRBV6-5 to TRBJ1-1; D remains ambiguous. The TCR sequence derives from a woman in her seventies with COVID-19, enrolled during active disease. The sample taken for sequencing was peripheral blood. The CDR3 sequence: CASRPPGNTEAFF. CDR3 coding DNA: TGTGCCAGCAGACCTCCGGGGAACACTGAAGCTTTCTTT.